Below are 29 T cell receptor beta chains sequenced from a single sample in a study of blood T cell repertoires in COVID-19. The assay was immunoSEQ multiplex PCR, and TCRdb's table has in-frame clones only and misses some. The table lists fewer than 450,000 clones, 80% to 90% of them singletons, with over 6% in the top ten. The sample was peripheral blood. The receptors were gathered from a woman aged 45-65 years with COVID-19, enrolled during active disease.

In nucleotides, the CDR3 is TGTGCCAGCAGCCCGAGTCGGGTTCAAGAGACCCAGTACTTC. Its protein is CASSPSRVQETQYF. The J gene is TRBJ2-5, the V gene TRBV11-3; no clear D gene. From germline, CDR1 is SGHNT and CDR2 YENEEA. The CDR3 consists of 14 residues. Trimming took off 5 bases at V and 2 bases at J, with 12 bases between the two ends.

The chain carries TRBV11-2 and TRBJ2-1; 7 bases line up with TRBD2. The J segment lost 8 bases and the V segment lost 5 bases, leaving 9 bases of the junction unmatched. The CDR3 is 14 amino acids. Germline V gives CDR1 SGHAT, CDR2 FQNNGV. CDR3 coding DNA: TGTGCCAGCAGCCCGGGACTAAAAGCCGATGAGCAGTTCTTC. Amino acid sequence: CASSPGLKADEQFF. Complete variable domain (other parts from reference TRBV11-2 and TRBJ2-1): EAGVAQSPRYKIIEKRQSVAFWCNPISGHATLYWYQQILGQGPKLLIQFQNNGVVDDSQLPKDRFSAERLKGVDSTLKIQPAKLEDSAVYLCASSPGLKADEQFFGPGTRLTVL.

CDR3 in DNA: TGCGCCAGCAGCAATACAGGGGGAGCTGAAGCTTTCTTT. Protein: CASSNTGGAEAFF. The V and J genes are TRBV4-1 and TRBJ1-1; 8 nucleotides align to TRBD1. The CDR3 spans 13 residues. After removal of 5 bases from V and 6 bases from J, the junction contained 5 bases not matched to a gene. CDR1 is MGHRA, CDR2 YSYEKL, per germline.

V usage is TRBV10-3 and J usage is TRBJ1-2; TRBD1 agrees at 9 bases. CDR1 and CDR2 from the germline V gene are ENHRY and SYGVKD. V was pared by 4 bases and J by 5 bases, with 5 bases of the junction left unmatched. This CDR3 has 14 amino acids. The CDR3 DNA sequence: TGTGCCATCAGTGGACAGGGGGGAAAATATGGCTACACCTTC. As protein: CAISGQGGKYGYTF.

The rearrangement joins TRBV4-1 to TRBJ1-2, with 9 bases identical to TRBD1. The CDR3 is made up of 17 amino acids. The V segment lost 5 bases and the J segment 8 bases; nucleotides outside the gene matches: 18. Germline V CDR1 and CDR2: MGHRA, YSYEKL. The CDR3 here is CASSVLGTGWAESGYTF. The CDR3 nucleotides are TGCGCCAGCAGCGTACTTGGGACAGGGTGGGCAGAGAGCGGCTACACCTTC.

The J gene is TRBJ2-1, the V gene TRBV19, with TRBD2 matching over 15 bases. This CDR3 is built from 16 residues. Germline loops: CDR1 LNHDA, CDR2 SQIVND (reference sequence). V was clipped by 7 bases and J by 6 bases; unmatched bases: 7. CDR3 DNA sequence: TGTGCCAGTAAACAAACGGGACTAGCGGGAGGCAATGAGCAGTTCTTC. It is translated as CASKQTGLAGGNEQFF.

The V call is TRBV6-1, the J call TRBJ2-7; 13 positions agree with TRBD2. Germline V gene lookup returns CDR1 MNHNS and CDR2 SASEGT. The CDR3 is 16 amino acids. The V segment lost 4 bases and the J segment 4 bases; nucleotides outside the gene matches: 7. CDR3 coding DNA: TGTGCCAGCAGTGGGGGGGGACTAGCGGGGCTTTACGAGCAGTACTTC. It codes for CASSGGGLAGLYEQYF.

This chain connects TRBV29-1 to TRBJ1-2, with D possibly being TRBD1 (6 bases). V lost 4 bases and J lost 3, with 9 bases in between. CDR3 length: 12 amino acids. Germline V gene lookup returns CDR1 SQVTM and CDR2 ANQGSEA. The CDR3 DNA is TGCAGCGTTGCCAGGGGCGACTATGGCTACACCTTC. Amino acid sequence: CSVARGDYGYTF. The full variable domain, in which reference TRBV29-1 and TRBJ1-2 provide the parts outside the CDR3, is SAVISQKPSRDICQRGTSLTIQCQVDSQVTMMFWYRQQPGQSLTLIATANQGSEATYESGFVIDKFPISRPNLTFSTLTVSNMSPEDSSIYLCSVARGDYGYTFGSGTRLTVV.

The chain combines TRBV6-5 with TRBJ1-5; perhaps TRBD1 as D (6 bases). The CDR3 consists of 15 residues. Germline lookup yields CDR1 MNHEY and CDR2 SVGAGI. Trimming removed 3 bases from V and 0 bases from J, with 9 bases in between. CDR3 sequence reads: CASSYWTDSNQPQHF. The CDR3 DNA reads TGTGCCAGCAGTTATTGGACAGATAGCAATCAGCCCCAGCATTTT.

This chain connects TRBV13 to TRBJ1-1; 7 nucleotides agree with TRBD1. The V and J ends lost 5 bases and 1 base, in that order; junction bases with no gene match: 7. This CDR3 contains 15 residues. Germline V gene lookup returns CDR1 PRHDT and CDR2 FYEKMQ (reference sequence). In nucleotides, the CDR3 is TGTGCCAGCAGCCACGGACAGGTTAGGAACACTGAAGCTTTCTTT. Encoded protein: CASSHGQVRNTEAFF. Full variable domain (missing parts from reference TRBV13 and TRBJ1-1): AAGVIQSPRHLIKEKRETATLKCYPIPRHDTVYWYQQGPGQDPQFLISFYEKMQSDKGSIPDRFSAQQFSDYHSELNMSSLELGDSALYFCASSHGQVRNTEAFFGQGTRLTVV.

This sequence joins TRBV7-2 and TRBJ1-3, with D unclear. V was clipped by 5 bases and J by 2 bases, with 10 bases between them. Germline V gene data show CDR1 as SGHTA and CDR2 as FQGNSA. The CDR3 spans 14 residues. The CDR3 is CASSQILTGNTIYF. CDR3 DNA sequence: TGTGCCAGCAGCCAGATTTTGACTGGAAACACCATATATTTT.

The V and J genes are TRBV29-1 and TRBJ1-2; D is ambiguous. Germline values: CDR1 SQVTM, CDR2 ANQGSEA. The ends were cut back, 4 bases at V and 6 bases at J, with 15 bases in the middle. The CDR3 has 13 residues. The CDR3 here is CSVVEGPGNGYTF. The CDR3 bases are TGCAGCGTTGTTGAAGGTCCGGGTAATGGCTACACCTTC.

V is TRBV6-5 and J is TRBJ2-1; TRBD2 agrees at 12 bases. Per germline, CDR1 MNHEY and CDR2 SVGAGI. The V gene end was trimmed by 4 bases and the J gene end by 10 bases; junction bases not matched to a gene: 8. The CDR3 is made up of 15 amino acids. As DNA, the CDR3 is TGTGCCAGCAGTTTGACTAGCGGGAGATCAAGGGAGCAGTTCTTC. Translating it yields CASSLTSGRSREQFF.

The CDR3 loop is CASSLSLGQGSYNEQFF. DNA for the CDR3: TGTGCCAGCAGTTTATCCCTGGGACAGGGCTCCTACAATGAGCAGTTCTTC. This chain joins TRBV27 and TRBJ2-1, with 9 bases lining up with TRBD1. Looked up from germline, CDR1 is MNHEY and CDR2 is SMNVEV (reference sequence). The CDR3 has 17 amino acids. V lost 0 bases and J lost 0; bases outside the gene matches: 3.

V gene TRBV6-6 combines with J gene TRBJ2-3; TRBD2 agrees at 16 bases. This CDR3 has 17 residues. From germline, CDR1 is MNHNY and CDR2 SVGAGI (reference sequence). J gave up 5 bases and V 5 bases, and 7 bases lay outside the gene matches. The chain's CDR3 is CASSRGTSGRAVDTQYF. CDR3 nucleotide sequence: TGTGCCAGCAGTCGAGGGACTAGCGGGAGGGCCGTAGATACGCAGTATTTT.

This chain links TRBV5-6 with TRBJ2-7, with 7 bases fitting TRBD2. Germline CDR1 SGHDT, CDR2 YYEEEE. Trimming at V came to 2 bases and at J to 3 bases, leaving 2 bases not matched to a gene. The CDR3 sequence is 13 residues long. DNA of the CDR3: TGTGCCAGCAGCTTCGGGACTAACTACGAGCAGTACTTC. Its translation is CASSFGTNYEQYF.

The chain links TRBV15 to TRBJ2-5; 8 bases fit TRBD1. J was trimmed by 5 bases and V by 2 bases; bases with no gene match: 13. Per germline, CDR1 LNHNV and CDR2 YYDKDF (reference sequence). This CDR3 comprises 17 residues. The CDR3 DNA sequence: TGTGCCACCAGCAGACCTCGGGGGCAGGGGGCGAGGGAGACCCAGTACTTC. Its translation is CATSRPRGQGARETQYF.

This rearrangement joins TRBV3-1 (or the pseudogene TRBV3-2) to TRBJ2-7; TRBD2 might be the D (5 bases). From germline, CDR1 is LGHDT and CDR2 YNNKEL (reference sequence). CDR3 size: 14 residues. Trimming pared 3 bases from V and 3 bases from J, leaving 12 bases between. DNA for the CDR3: TGTGCCAGCAGCCATGGGAGCGTGGGCTACGAGCAGTACTTC. It specifies CASSHGSVGYEQYF.

J is TRBJ1-5 and V is TRBV27, with D hard to call. The CDR3 has 14 residues. The V and J ends lost 2 bases and 0 bases respectively, with 5 bases between them. The germline V gene encodes CDR1 MNHEY and CDR2 SMNVEV (reference sequence). CDR3 nucleotides: TGTGCCAGCAGTTTAGAGTATAGCAATCAGCCCCAGCATTTT. Translation gives CASSLEYSNQPQHF.

The chain combines TRBV19 with TRBJ2-1; 9 bases match TRBD2. In germline, CDR1 is LNHDA, CDR2 SQIVND (reference sequence). The J segment lost 12 bases and the V segment lost 6 bases, leaving 15 bases of the junction unmatched. There are 15 residues in the CDR3. The CDR3 DNA reads TGTGCCAGTAGAGTTAGCGGGAGTCGGCTGGGAGGGCAGTTCTTC. Residues: CASRVSGSRLGGQFF.

This chain uses TRBV7-9 with TRBJ2-5, with a tentative D call TRBD1 (5 bases). The length of the CDR3 is 15 residues. CDR1 and CDR2 from the germline V gene are SEHNR and FQNEAQ (reference sequence). Between the trimmed V and J ends, which lost 0 bases and 5 bases, there was a span of 13 bases. The CDR3 DNA follows: TGTGCCAGCAGCTTAGCGGTAGGGGTGGGGGAGACCCAGTACTTC. Encoded protein: CASSLAVGVGETQYF.

CDR3 coding DNA: TGTGCCAGTAGTAACCGGACTAGCGGGAGGGCCCCGTCCTACGAGCAGTACTTC. Its translation: CASSNRTSGRAPSYEQYF. V usage is TRBV19 and J usage is TRBJ2-7, with TRBD2 matching 15 bases. The V segment lost 4 bases and the J segment 1 base; nucleotides outside the gene matches: 8. There are 18 residues in the CDR3. Germline assignment: CDR1 LNHDA and CDR2 SQIVND (reference sequence).

This clone appeared once. This chain connects TRBV4-1 to TRBJ2-6; D call uncertain. Germline V gene sequence: CDR1 MGHRA, CDR2 YSYEKL. Trimming pared 0 bases from V and 2 bases from J, leaving 8 bases between. The CDR3 spans 16 residues. The CDR3 DNA is TGCGCCAGCAGCCAAGATCGAGGAACTGGGGCCAACGTCCTGACTTTC. Its protein is CASSQDRGTGANVLTF.

J is TRBJ2-7 and V is TRBV12-5, with D unresolved. The CDR3 runs 15 residues. The germline V gene encodes CDR1 LGHNT and CDR2 FRNRAP. Deletions cut 0 bases from V and 1 base from J, with 10 bases between. CDR3: CASGLVLLNSYEQYF. DNA of the CDR3: TGTGCTAGTGGTTTGGTACTTTTAAATTCCTACGAGCAGTACTTC. The full variable domain, its missing parts supplied by reference TRBV12-5 and TRBJ2-7, is DARVTQTPRHKVTEMGQEVTMRCQPILGHNTVFWYRQTMMQGLELLAYFRNRAPLDDSGMPKDRFSAEMPDATLATLKIQPSEPRDSAVYFCASGLVLLNSYEQYFGPGTRLTVT.

The V and J genes are TRBV12-5 and TRBJ2-1, with D hard to call. In germline, CDR1 is LGHNT, CDR2 FRNRAP. The length of the CDR3 is 11 residues. V lost 6 bases to trimming and J lost 8 bases, with 8 bases between them. CDR3 DNA: TGTGCTAGTGGGACCGAGGATGAGCAGTTCTTC. Its protein is CASGTEDEQFF. The full variable domain, completed using reference TRBV12-5 and TRBJ2-1, is DARVTQTPRHKVTEMGQEVTMRCQPILGHNTVFWYRQTMMQGLELLAYFRNRAPLDDSGMPKDRFSAEMPDATLATLKIQPSEPRDSAVYFCASGTEDEQFFGPGTRLTVL.

The CDR3 sequence is CASSRRGSNTEAFF. In nucleotides, the CDR3 is TGTGCCAGCAGTCGTAGGGGTTCGAACACTGAAGCTTTCTTT. This rearrangement joins TRBV28 to TRBJ1-1; possible D gene TRBD1, 5 bases. V lost 5 bases to trimming and J lost 1 base, with 11 bases between them. The CDR3 has 14 residues. CDR1 and CDR2 (germline): MDHEN, SYDVKM.

This clone is a singleton in its sample. The gene calls are TRBV19 and TRBJ1-1; weak D call: TRBD1 (6 bases). Trimming stripped 9 bases from V and 4 bases from J, with 12 bases between. From germline, CDR1 is LNHDA and CDR2 SQIVND (reference sequence). The CDR3 is 12 amino acids. CDR3 nucleotides: TGTGCCAGCGGGGGCGGGAGCACTGAAGCTTTCTTT. This gives the protein CASGGGSTEAFF.

The V call is TRBV30, the J call TRBJ2-2; the D is unclear. Germline assignment: CDR1 GTSNPN and CDR2 SVGIG (reference sequence). The CDR3 length is 14 residues. Between the trimmed V and J ends, which lost 5 bases and 4 bases, there was a span of 14 bases. This CDR3 reads CAWAGTPGTGELFF. The CDR3 coding sequence is TGTGCCTGGGCCGGTACCCCGGGCACCGGGGAGCTGTTTTTT.

The V gene is TRBV24-1, the J gene TRBJ2-5; TRBD2 aligns across 9 bases. From germline, CDR1 is KGHDR and CDR2 SFDVKD. Trimming removed 4 bases from V and 2 bases from J; junction bases left unmatched: 7. The CDR3 runs 16 residues. The CDR3, as DNA: TGTGCCACCAGTGAGCGAGCGGGAGGCATTCAAGAGACCCAGTACTTC. Residues: CATSERAGGIQETQYF.